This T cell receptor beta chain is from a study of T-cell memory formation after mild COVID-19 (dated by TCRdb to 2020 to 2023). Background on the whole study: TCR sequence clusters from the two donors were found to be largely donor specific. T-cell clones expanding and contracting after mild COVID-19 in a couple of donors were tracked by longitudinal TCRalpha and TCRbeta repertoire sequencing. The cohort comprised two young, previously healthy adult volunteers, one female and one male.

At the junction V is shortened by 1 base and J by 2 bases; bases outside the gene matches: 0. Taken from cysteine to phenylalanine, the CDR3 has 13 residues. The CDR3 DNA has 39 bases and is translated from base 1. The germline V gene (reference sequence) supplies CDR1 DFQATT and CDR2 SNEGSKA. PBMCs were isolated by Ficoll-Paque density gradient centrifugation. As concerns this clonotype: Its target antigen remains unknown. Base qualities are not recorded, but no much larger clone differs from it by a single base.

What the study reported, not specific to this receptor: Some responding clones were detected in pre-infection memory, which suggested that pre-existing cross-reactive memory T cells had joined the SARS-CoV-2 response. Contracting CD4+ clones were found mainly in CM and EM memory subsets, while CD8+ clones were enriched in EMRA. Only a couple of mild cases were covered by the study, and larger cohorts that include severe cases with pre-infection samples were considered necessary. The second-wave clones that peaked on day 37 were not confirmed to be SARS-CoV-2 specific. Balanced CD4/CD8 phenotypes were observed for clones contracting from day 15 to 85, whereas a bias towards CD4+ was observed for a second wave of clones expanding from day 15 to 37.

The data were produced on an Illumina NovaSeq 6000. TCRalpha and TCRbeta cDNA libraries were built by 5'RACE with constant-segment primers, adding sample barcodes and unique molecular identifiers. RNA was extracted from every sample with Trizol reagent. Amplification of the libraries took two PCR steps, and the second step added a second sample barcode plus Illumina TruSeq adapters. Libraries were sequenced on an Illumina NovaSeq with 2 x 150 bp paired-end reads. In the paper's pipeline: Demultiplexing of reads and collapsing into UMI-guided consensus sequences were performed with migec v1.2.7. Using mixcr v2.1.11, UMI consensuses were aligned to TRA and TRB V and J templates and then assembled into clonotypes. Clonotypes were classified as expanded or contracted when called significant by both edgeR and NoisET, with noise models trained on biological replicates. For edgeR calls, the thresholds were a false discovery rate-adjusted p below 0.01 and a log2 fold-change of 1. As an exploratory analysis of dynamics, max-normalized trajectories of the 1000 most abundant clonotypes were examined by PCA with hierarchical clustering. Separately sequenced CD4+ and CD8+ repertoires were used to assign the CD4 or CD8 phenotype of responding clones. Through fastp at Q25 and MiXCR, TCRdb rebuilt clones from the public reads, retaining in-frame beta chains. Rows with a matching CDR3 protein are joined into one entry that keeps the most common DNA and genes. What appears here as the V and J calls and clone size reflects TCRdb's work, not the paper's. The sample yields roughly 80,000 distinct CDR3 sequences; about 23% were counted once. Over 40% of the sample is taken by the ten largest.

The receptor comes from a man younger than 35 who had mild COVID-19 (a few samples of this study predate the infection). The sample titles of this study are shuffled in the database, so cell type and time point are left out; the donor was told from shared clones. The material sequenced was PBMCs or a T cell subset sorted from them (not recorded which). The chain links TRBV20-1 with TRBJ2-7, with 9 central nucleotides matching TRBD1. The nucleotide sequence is TGCAGTGCTAGAGGACAGGGGGCCTACGAGCAGTACTTC. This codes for CSARGQGAYEQYF.